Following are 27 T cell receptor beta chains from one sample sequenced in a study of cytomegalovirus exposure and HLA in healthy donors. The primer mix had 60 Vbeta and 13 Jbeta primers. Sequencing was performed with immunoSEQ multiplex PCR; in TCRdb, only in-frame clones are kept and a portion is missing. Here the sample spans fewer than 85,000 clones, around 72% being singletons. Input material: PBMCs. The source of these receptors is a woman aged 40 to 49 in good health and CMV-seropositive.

The CDR3 is CATSPGQSGTYYEQYF. The DNA for the CDR3 is TGTGCCACCTCACCAGGACAAAGCGGGACCTACTACGAGCAGTACTTC. The J gene is TRBJ2-7, the V gene TRBV2; 7 bases are a match to TRBD2. The CDR3 sequence is 16 residues long. Germline-derived CDR1 and CDR2 are SNHLY and FYNNEI. V lost 10 bases and J lost 3; bases outside the gene matches: 18.

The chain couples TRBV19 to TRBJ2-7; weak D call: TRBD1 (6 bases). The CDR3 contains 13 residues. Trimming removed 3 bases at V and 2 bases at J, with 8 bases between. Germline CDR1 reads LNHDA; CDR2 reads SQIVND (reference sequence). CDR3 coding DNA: TGTGCCAGTAGTATCAGGGGTACCTACGAGCAGTACTTC. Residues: CASSIRGTYEQYF.

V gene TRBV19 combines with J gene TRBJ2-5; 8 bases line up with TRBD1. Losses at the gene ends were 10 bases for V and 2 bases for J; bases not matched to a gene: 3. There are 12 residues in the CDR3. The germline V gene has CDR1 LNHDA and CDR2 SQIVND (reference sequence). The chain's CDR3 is CATGTGQETQYF. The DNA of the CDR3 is TGTGCCACAGGGACAGGTCAAGAGACCCAGTACTTC.

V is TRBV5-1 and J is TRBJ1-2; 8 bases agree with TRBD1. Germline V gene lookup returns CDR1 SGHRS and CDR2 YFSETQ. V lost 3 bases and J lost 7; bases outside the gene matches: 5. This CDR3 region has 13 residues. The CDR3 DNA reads TGCGCCAGCAGCTCTGGACAGGGACTTGGCTACACCTTC. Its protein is CASSSGQGLGYTF.

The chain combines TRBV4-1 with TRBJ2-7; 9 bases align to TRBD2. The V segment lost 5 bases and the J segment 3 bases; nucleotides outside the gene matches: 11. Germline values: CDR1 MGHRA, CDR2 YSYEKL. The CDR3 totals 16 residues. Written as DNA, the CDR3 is TGCGCCAGCAGCTTGGATTCTAGCGGGGACTACTACGAGCAGTACTTC. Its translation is CASSLDSSGDYYEQYF.

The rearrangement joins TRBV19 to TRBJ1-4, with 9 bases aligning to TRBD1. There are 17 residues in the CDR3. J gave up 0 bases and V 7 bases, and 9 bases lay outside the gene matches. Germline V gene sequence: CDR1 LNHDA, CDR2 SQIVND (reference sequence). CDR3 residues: CASTDRGRPATNEKLFF. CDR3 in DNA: TGTGCCAGTACGGACAGGGGAAGACCCGCAACTAATGAAAAACTGTTTTTT.

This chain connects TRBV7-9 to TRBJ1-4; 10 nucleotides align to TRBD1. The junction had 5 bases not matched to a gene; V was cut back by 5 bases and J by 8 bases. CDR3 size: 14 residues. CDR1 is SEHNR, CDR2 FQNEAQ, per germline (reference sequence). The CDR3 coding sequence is TGTGCCAGCAGCCTGACAGGGGGCGCGGAAAAACTGTTTTTT. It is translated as CASSLTGGAEKLFF.

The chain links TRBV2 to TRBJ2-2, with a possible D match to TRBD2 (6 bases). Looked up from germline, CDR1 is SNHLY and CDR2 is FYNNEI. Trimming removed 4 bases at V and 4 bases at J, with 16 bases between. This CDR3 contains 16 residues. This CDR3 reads CASSVVTGEFTGELFF. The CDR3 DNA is TGTGCCAGCAGTGTGGTAACGGGGGAGTTCACCGGGGAGCTGTTTTTT.

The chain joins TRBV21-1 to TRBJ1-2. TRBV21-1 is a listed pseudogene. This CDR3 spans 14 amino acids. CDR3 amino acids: CASSKGLHAGGYTF. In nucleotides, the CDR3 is TGTGCCAGCAGCAAAGGTCTCCACGCGGGCGGCTACACCTTC.

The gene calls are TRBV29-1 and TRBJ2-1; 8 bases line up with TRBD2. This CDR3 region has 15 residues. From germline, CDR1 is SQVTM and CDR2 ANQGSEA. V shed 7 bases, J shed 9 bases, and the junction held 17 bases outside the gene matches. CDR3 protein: CSARSPSGRGGEQFF. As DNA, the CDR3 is TGCAGCGCACGGAGCCCTAGCGGGCGCGGCGGTGAGCAGTTCTTC.

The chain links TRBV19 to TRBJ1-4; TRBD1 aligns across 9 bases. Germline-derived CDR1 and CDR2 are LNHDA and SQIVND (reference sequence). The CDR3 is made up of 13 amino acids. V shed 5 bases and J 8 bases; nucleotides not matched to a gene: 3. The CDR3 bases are TGTGCCAGTAGTGGACAGGGGCGCGAAAAACTGTTTTTT. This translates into CASSGQGREKLFF. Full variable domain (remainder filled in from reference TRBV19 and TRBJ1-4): DGGITQSPKYLFRKEGQNVTLSCEQNLNHDAMYWYRQDPGQGLRLIYYSQIVNDFQKGDIAEGYSVSREKKESFPLTVTSAQKNPTAFYLCASSGQGREKLFFGSGTQLSVL.

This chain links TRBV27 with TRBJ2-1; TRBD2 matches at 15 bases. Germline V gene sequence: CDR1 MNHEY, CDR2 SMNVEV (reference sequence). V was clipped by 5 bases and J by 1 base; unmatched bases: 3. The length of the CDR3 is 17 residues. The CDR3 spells CASSPGLAGGSYNEQFF. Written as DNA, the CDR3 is TGTGCCAGCAGTCCGGGACTAGCGGGGGGTTCCTACAATGAGCAGTTCTTC.

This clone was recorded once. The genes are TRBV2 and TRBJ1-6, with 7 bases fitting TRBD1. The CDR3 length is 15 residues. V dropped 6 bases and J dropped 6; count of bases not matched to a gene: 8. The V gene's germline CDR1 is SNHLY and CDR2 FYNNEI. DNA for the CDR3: TGTGCCAGCAGAAGTACGGACAGGCCTAATTCACCCCTCCACTTT. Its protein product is CASRSTDRPNSPLHF.

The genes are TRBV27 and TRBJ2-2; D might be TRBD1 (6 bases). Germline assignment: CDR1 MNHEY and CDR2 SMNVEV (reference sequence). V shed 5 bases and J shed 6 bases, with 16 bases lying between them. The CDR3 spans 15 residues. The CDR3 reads CASSLLQGFPGELFF. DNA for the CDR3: TGTGCCAGCAGTCTTTTACAGGGATTCCCCGGGGAGCTGTTTTTT.

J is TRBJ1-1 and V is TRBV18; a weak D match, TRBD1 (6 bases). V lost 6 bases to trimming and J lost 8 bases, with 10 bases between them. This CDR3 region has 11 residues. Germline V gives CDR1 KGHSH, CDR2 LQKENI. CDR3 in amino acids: CASSTGTEAFF. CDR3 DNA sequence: TGTGCCAGCTCGACCGGGACAGAAGCTTTCTTT.

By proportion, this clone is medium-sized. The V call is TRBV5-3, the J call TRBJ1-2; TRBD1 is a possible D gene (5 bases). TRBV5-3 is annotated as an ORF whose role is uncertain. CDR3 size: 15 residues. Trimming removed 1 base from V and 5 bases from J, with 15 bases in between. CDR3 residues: CARSLSDKRQYGYTF. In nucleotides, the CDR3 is TGTGCCAGAAGCTTGTCGGACAAAAGGCAGTATGGCTACACCTTC.

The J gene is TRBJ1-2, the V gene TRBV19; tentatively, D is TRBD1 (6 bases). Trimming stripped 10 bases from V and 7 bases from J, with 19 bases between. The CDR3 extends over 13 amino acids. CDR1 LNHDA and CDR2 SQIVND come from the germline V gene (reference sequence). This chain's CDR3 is CATTPGGLRGYTF. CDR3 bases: TGTGCCACTACGCCGGGGGGGCTACGTGGCTACACCTTC.

CDR3: CASSLARGQGSSPLHF. CDR3 sequence (DNA): TGCGCCAGCAGCTTGGCCAGGGGACAGGGGAGTTCACCCCTCCACTTT. The chain is built from TRBV5-1 and TRBJ1-6, with 10 bases identical to TRBD1. The CDR3 is 16 amino acids. Trimming took 0 bases from V and 9 from J; bases not matched to a gene: 6. Germline CDR1 is SGHRS and CDR2 is YFSETQ.

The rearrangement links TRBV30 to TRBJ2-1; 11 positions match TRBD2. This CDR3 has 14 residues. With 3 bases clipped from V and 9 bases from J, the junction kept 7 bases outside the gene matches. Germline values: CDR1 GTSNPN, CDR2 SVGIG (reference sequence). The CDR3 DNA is TGTGCCTGGAGCTTTAGCGGGGGGGTAACTGAGCAGTTCTTC. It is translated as CAWSFSGGVTEQFF.

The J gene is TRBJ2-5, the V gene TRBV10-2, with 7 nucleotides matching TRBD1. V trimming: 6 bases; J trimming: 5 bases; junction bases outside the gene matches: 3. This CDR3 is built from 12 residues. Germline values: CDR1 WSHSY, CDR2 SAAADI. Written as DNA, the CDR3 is TGCGCCAGCAGGACAGGGCGGGAGACCCAGTACTTC. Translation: CASRTGRETQYF.

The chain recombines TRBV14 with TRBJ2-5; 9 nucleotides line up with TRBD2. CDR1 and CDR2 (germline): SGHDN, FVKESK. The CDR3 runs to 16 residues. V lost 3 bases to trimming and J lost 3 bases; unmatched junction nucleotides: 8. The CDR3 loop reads CASSHRLAATKETQYF. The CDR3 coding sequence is TGTGCCAGCAGCCACAGACTAGCGGCGACGAAAGAGACCCAGTACTTC.

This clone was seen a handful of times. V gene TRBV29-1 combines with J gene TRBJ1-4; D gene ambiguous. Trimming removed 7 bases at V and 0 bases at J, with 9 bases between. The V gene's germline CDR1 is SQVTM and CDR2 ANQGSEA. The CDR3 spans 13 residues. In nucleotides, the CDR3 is TGCAGCGGAGGGTTTGCAACTAATGAAAAACTGTTTTTT. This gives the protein CSGGFATNEKLFF.

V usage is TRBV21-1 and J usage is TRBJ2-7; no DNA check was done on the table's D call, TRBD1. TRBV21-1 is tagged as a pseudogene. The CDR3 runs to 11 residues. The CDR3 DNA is TGTGCCAGCAGCAATTTGGCCGAGCAGTACTTC. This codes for CASSNLAEQYF.

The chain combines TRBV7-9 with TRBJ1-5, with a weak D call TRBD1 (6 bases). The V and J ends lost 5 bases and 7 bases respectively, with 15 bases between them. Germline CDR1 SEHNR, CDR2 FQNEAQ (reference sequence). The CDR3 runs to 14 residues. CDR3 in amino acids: CASSPGDLLQPQHF. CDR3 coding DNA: TGTGCCAGCAGCCCAGGGGACCTTCTGCAGCCCCAGCATTTT.

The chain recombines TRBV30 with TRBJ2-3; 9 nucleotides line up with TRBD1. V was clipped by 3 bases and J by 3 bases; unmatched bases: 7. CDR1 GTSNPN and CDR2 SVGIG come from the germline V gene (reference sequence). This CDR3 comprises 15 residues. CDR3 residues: CAWSGQGSRTDTQYF. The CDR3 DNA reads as TGTGCCTGGAGCGGACAGGGGAGTCGGACAGATACGCAGTATTTT.

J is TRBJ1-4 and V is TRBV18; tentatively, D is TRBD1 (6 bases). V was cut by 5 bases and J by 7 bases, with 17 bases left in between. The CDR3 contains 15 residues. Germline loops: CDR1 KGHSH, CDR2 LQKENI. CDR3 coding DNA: TGTGCCAGCTCAGCCTTGACAGGTCAGGGTGAAAAACTGTTTTTT. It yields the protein CASSALTGQGEKLFF.

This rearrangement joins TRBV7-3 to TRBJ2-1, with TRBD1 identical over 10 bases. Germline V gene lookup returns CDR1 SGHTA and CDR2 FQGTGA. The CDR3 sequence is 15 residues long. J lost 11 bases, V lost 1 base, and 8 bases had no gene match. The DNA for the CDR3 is TGTGCCAGCAGCTTAATGGGGACAGGGGACCATCAGCAGTTCTTC. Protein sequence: CASSLMGTGDHQQFF.